This T cell receptor beta chain originates from a study of blood T cells in healthy people across ages (dated by TCRdb to 2015 to 2017). Regarding the complete study: In model experiments, roughly one uniquely barcoded TCR beta cDNA molecule per two T cells was captured by template switching. Using deep sequencing normalized with unique cDNA molecular identifiers, the study measured how TCR beta repertoire diversity changes with age. Donors were grouped into four age groups: young (average roughly 17 years), middle-aged (39), aged (around 60) and long-lived (approximately 81). To avoid experimental bias, donors of different ages were spread randomly across the sequencing lanes. For two donors (one aged 18 to 29 and one aged 80 or older), the study analyzed two additional independent replicas of 1 million unique cDNA reads from the same blood draw.

Systemically healthy Caucasian individuals from Russia, some 40 in total and aged about 6 to 95 years, were included as donors. Each donor gave about 9.7 milliliters of peripheral blood, drawn into EDTA-treated Vacutainer tubes. PBMCs were isolated by Ficoll-Paque density-gradient centrifugation, with at least 6.5 million obtained per sample. Total RNA, at least 6 micrograms per sample, was extracted from PBMCs with Trizol reagent. The percentages of naive CD45RAhigh/CD27high T cells were determined by flow cytometry on a PBMC aliquot from every donor. With respect to this clonotype: Its target antigen remains unknown. One end of the junction varies from germline; a read error may be responsible.

Its CDR3 holds 18 amino acids, cysteine through phenylalanine. The read is trimmed to its CDR3 DNA, 54 bases read in frame from base 1. From a lookup of the germline V gene, CDR1 and CDR2 are SGHRS and YFSETQ. Overall results and qualifications from the work: Estimates of total diversity from one million sequenced T cells were regarded as lower bounds and underestimates. Because profiling used bulk unsorted PBMCs, naive and antigen-experienced compartments could not be compared conclusively. Because donor CMV infection status was unknown, age-related changes in expanded clonotypes were potentially confounded. There was a strong correlation between observed TCR beta diversity and the percentage of naive T cells measured by flow cytometry. Compared with the aged group, the long-lived group had more naive CD4+ T cells, fewer expanded clones and increased TCR diversity, a pattern suggesting age selection. Observed TCR beta diversity per million T cells fell roughly linearly with age, and a significant reduction was already apparent by age about 38.

Libraries were built with 5' RACE. The sequencer listed for this sample is Illumina HiSeq 2500. The second PCR ran for about 6 to 11 cycles and used a J-beta primer mix along with a sample-barcoded 5' primer. A unique molecular identifier was introduced onto each TCR beta cDNA molecule by a template-switch 5' adaptor carrying 12 random nucleotides. Each sample yielded at least 2.5 million CDR3-containing paired-end reads. The Mint cDNA synthesis kit, primed by a TRBC-specific oligonucleotide, was used to synthesize first-strand cDNA from all RNA. Following uracil-DNA glycosylase treatment, all cDNA underwent a first 18-cycle PCR with the universal primers M1SS and BC2_uni_R. Per the source publication's procedure: For normalization, 1 million high-quality reads were randomly selected from each sample, with every read carrying a distinct molecular identifier. Reads with shared molecular identifiers were discarded instead of being binned into consensus sequences. MiTCR, with a Q25 quality threshold and the strictest error-elimination algorithm, was used for CDR3 identification, clonotype clustering and error correction. Lower-bound total TCR beta diversity was estimated with a nonparametric unseen species model using Euler transformation. TCRdb trimmed the raw reads at Q25, called clones with MiXCR and kept productive beta chains. Each entry is one CDR3 protein sequence, shown with its most common DNA and genes. These V and J calls rely on TCRdb rather than the paper's analysis. The sample table shows roughly 930,000 distinct CDR3 sequences, and 40% to 60% are seen once. About an eighth of the sample comes from the top ten.

The chain links TRBV5-1 with TRBJ2-1; 10 middle bases align to TRBD1. The sample was blood. This clonotype was sampled from a man in his thirties or forties in good health. The bases read TGCGCCAGCAGCTTCGGGACAGGGGCGACCGGAGCCTACAATGATCAGTTCTTC. This sequence encodes CASSFGTGATGAYNDQFF.